The subject of this entry is one T cell receptor (beta chain). The sample comes from a study of blood T cell repertoires in COVID-19. The wider study: Sites across the United States, Italy and Spain contributed samples from acute and convalescent COVID-19.

CDR1 MNHEY and CDR2 SVGEGT come from the germline V gene. CDR3 length equals 14 residues. Trimming pared 2 bases from V and 7 bases from J, leaving 12 bases between. Donors were grouped by their self-reported clinical history. Among Cohort 3 donors, those recovered had two negative PCRs, clearance, or symptom resolution. Authors' analysis steps: Estimation of nucleated cell counts relied on the amplification of reference gene primers. Clones were read by immunoSEQ multiplex PCR, and TCRdb kept only the in-frame ones, dropping some. V and J calls and clone size are copied from that table; D and trimming were computed from the DNA. The repertoire consists of more than 200,000 clones, with about 88% occurring once and the leading ten covering roughly 1.6%.

Sequencing was carried out using PBMCs or T cells enriched from blood (not recorded which). This clonotype originated in a woman aged 45 to 65 who had recovered from COVID-19. J is TRBJ1-5 and V is TRBV6-2 or TRBV6-3; D remains unclear. The CDR3 sequence: CASSYGEGGQPQHF. DNA for the CDR3: TGTGCCAGCAGTTACGGGGAGGGAGGACAGCCCCAGCATTTT.